The 32 T cell receptor beta chains below were found in one sample sequenced in a study of beta chain features in type 1 diabetes. These TCRs' antigens remain unknown. Expressed TCRB transcripts were sequenced because the isolated RNA had all been reverse transcribed beforehand. Data came from immunoSEQ multiplex PCR; TCRdb stores just in-frame clones and leaves some out. The profile covers 600,000 to 700,000 clones, with 12% appearing a single time and 0.095% to 0.15% taken by the ten largest. Notes on the study in general: Shortening that was moderate but significant affected the TCRB CDR3s of Type 1 diabetes patients in all four CD4+ subsets.

Sequences were obtained from naive CD4+ T cells from blood. These receptors were collected from a man aged 30 to 39 with type 1 diabetes.

The chain joins TRBV11-3 to TRBJ2-5; perhaps TRBD1 as D (6 bases). V shed 1 base and J shed 4 bases, with 16 bases lying between them. Per germline, CDR1 SGHNT and CDR2 YENEEA. CDR3 length: 16 residues. In DNA, the CDR3 is TGTGCCAGCAGCTTAGGCGGTACAGGGTTCTCAGAGACCCAGTACTTC. This sequence encodes CASSLGGTGFSETQYF.

The table lists this clone with a few counts. The chain uses TRBV7-2 and TRBJ2-1; D may be TRBD2 (7 bases). CDR1 SGHTA and CDR2 FQGNSA come from the germline V gene. Trimming shortened V by 5 bases and J by 2 bases, and 16 bases separated the two germline ends. This CDR3 is built from 16 residues. CDR3 region: CASSPGVAGPYNEQFF. DNA for the CDR3: TGTGCCAGCAGCCCAGGGGTAGCGGGCCCCTACAATGAGCAGTTCTTC.

The chain has TRBV4-3 and TRBJ1-4, with TRBD1 matching 8 bases. V shed 4 bases, J shed 6 bases, and the junction held 7 bases outside the gene matches. CDR3 length: 15 amino acids. Germline assignment: CDR1 LGHNA and CDR2 YSLEER. CDR3 amino acids: CASSRPGTGDEKLFF. Here the CDR3 DNA reads TGCGCCAGCAGCCGCCCCGGGACAGGAGATGAAAAACTGTTTTTT.

V and J are TRBV6-5 and TRBJ1-4; no firm D call. V was shortened by 6 bases and J by 6 bases, with 14 bases between the two germline ends. The CDR3 has 14 amino acids. Germline CDR1 MNHEY, CDR2 SVGAGI. DNA of the CDR3: TGTGCCAGCAGGCTCTCGGGAGCCTATGAAAAACTGTTTTTT. It yields the protein CASRLSGAYEKLFF.

This clone came up a few times. This rearrangement joins TRBV14 to TRBJ2-4; D uncertain. The V gene's germline CDR1 is SGHDN and CDR2 FVKESK. The CDR3 totals 15 residues. The V and J ends lost 1 base and 0 bases respectively, with 7 bases between them. This CDR3 is CASSQAGIAKNIQYF. The CDR3 DNA is TGTGCCAGCAGCCAAGCCGGAATAGCCAAAAACATTCAGTACTTC.

The chain couples TRBV30 to TRBJ1-4; D call uncertain. CDR1 GTSNPN and CDR2 SVGIG come from the germline V gene (reference sequence). Trimming shortened V by 5 bases and J by 8 bases, and 12 bases separated the two germline ends. This CDR3 spans 12 amino acids. In nucleotides, the CDR3 is TGTGCCTGGCGAGACGACGGGGAAAAACTGTTTTTT. Translation: CAWRDDGEKLFF.

CDR3 DNA sequence: TGTGCCAGCAGCCAAGATATAGGGGGAGATACGCAGTATTTT. As protein: CASSQDIGGDTQYF. The rearrangement uses TRBV4-2 and TRBJ2-3, with a possible D match to TRBD1 (6 bases). This CDR3 contains 14 residues. Between the trimmed V and J ends, which lost 0 bases and 5 bases, there was a span of 9 bases. Germline-derived CDR1 and CDR2 are LGHNA and YNFKEQ.

The chain couples TRBV7-9 to TRBJ2-1; 7 bases match TRBD2. Trimming removed 2 bases from V and 6 bases from J; junction bases left unmatched: 7. Germline-derived CDR1 and CDR2 are SEHNR and FQNEAQ (reference sequence). This CDR3 region has 15 residues. The CDR3: CASSLTRGGLNEQFF. The CDR3 DNA sequence: TGTGCCAGCAGCTTAACCCGCGGGGGTCTCAATGAGCAGTTCTTC.

This rearrangement joins TRBV27 to TRBJ2-4; a weak D match, TRBD1 (5 bases). CDR1 and CDR2 from the germline V gene are MNHEY and SMNVEV (reference sequence). V was cut by 0 bases and J by 8 bases, with 11 bases left in between. The CDR3 has 14 amino acids. In DNA form, the CDR3 reads TGTGCCAGCAGTTTATCGAACGAAGGGGACATTCAGTACTTC. Translating gives CASSLSNEGDIQYF.

V usage is TRBV7-2 and J usage is TRBJ1-6; no reliable D call. Trimming removed 5 bases from V and 10 bases from J, with 15 bases in between. Germline V gene data show CDR1 as SGHTA and CDR2 as FQGNSA. The CDR3 runs to 14 residues. CDR3 nucleotides: TGTGCCAGCAGCCGACAACTCCAGGCATCACCCCTCCACTTT. Translated: CASSRQLQASPLHF.

This clone was found a few times. The chain has TRBV11-2 and TRBJ2-2; D is perhaps TRBD1 (5 bases). V was shortened by 5 bases and J by 7 bases, with 14 bases between the two germline ends. This CDR3 is built from 14 residues. Germline lookup yields CDR1 SGHAT and CDR2 FQNNGV. CDR3 sequence (DNA): TGTGCCAGCAGCCCGCGGACGGACAACGGGGAGCTGTTTTTT. It is translated as CASSPRTDNGELFF.

This clone appeared a few times. The chain employs TRBV5-6 and TRBJ1-5; 9 bases are shared with TRBD1. In germline, CDR1 is SGHDT, CDR2 YYEEEE. The CDR3 is 14 amino acids. The junction had 9 bases not matched to a gene; V was cut back by 5 bases and J by 9 bases. The CDR3 here is CASRAGTGQGPQHF. The CDR3 DNA sequence: TGTGCCAGCAGGGCCGGGACAGGGCAAGGGCCCCAGCATTTT.

The rearrangement joins TRBV6-5 to TRBJ2-7; D is possibly TRBD1 or TRBD2 (5 bases each). Germline V CDR1 and CDR2: MNHEY, SVGAGI. CDR3 size: 14 residues. Trimming removed 5 bases from V and 5 bases from J, with 16 bases in between. CDR3 coding DNA: TGTGCCAGCAGTACCATATCCGGGACGCACGAGCAGTACTTC. Translating gives CASSTISGTHEQYF.

This clone was seen a few times. Additional DNA sequences in this sample encode the identical CDR3. The chain is built from TRBV25-1 and TRBJ2-7; D is unclear. CDR3 length: 11 amino acids. Germline values: CDR1 MGHDK, CDR2 SYGVNS. Trimming removed 4 bases from V and 1 base from J, with 2 bases in between. The CDR3 spells CASSGSYEQYF. Here the CDR3 DNA reads TGTGCCAGCAGTGGATCCTACGAGCAGTACTTC.

This clone was recorded a few times. The chain has TRBV28 and TRBJ2-7; either TRBD1 or TRBD2 may fit D (7 bases each). The V and J ends lost 2 bases and 3 bases respectively, with 14 bases between them. The length of the CDR3 is 15 residues. Germline V gene sequence: CDR1 MDHEN, CDR2 SYDVKM. The CDR3 sequence: CASSLGRGGFYEQYF. The DNA of the CDR3 is TGTGCCAGCAGTTTAGGCAGGGGGGGTTTCTACGAGCAGTACTTC.

This clone has a handful of counts. This chain connects TRBV9 to TRBJ2-1; D is perhaps TRBD1 (6 bases). The V and J ends lost 3 bases and 7 bases respectively, with 11 bases between them. CDR1 is SGDLS and CDR2 is YYNGEE in the germline V gene. The CDR3 is 13 amino acids. The DNA of the CDR3 is TGTGCCAGCAGCGCCGGACAGCCTAATGAGCAGTTCTTC. Protein sequence: CASSAGQPNEQFF.

This clone was seen more than once but under ten times. This rearrangement joins TRBV13 to TRBJ1-6; tentative D call: TRBD1 (5 bases). The CDR3 contains 15 residues. V lost 5 bases and J 8 bases, leaving 16 bases between the germline ends. CDR1 is PRHDT and CDR2 is FYEKMQ in the germline V gene (reference sequence). CDR3 nucleotides: TGTGCCAGCAGCACCGGGACGCCAAGGGATTCACCCCTCCACTTT. This codes for CASSTGTPRDSPLHF.

The chain is built from TRBV7-9 and TRBJ1-5, with D perhaps TRBD1 (6 bases). This CDR3 has 15 amino acids. V lost 5 bases, J lost 1 base, and 12 bases lay in between. Germline-derived CDR1 and CDR2 are SEHNR and FQNEAQ (reference sequence). CDR3 nucleotide sequence: TGTGCCAGCAGCCAGGGGACATCGAGCAATCAGCCCCAGCATTTT. Amino acids: CASSQGTSSNQPQHF.

Comments on this clone: Other nucleotide sequences in the sample specify the same CDR3. The J gene is TRBJ1-3, the V gene TRBV5-1, with 7 positions matching TRBD1. The germline CDR1 and CDR2 sequences are SGHRS and YFSETQ. V gave up 3 bases and J gave up 1 base; unmatched junction bases: 1. The CDR3 contains 14 residues. The chain's CDR3 is CASSSTGSGNTIYF. The CDR3, as DNA: TGCGCCAGCAGCTCGACAGGGTCTGGAAACACCATATATTTT.

The chain combines TRBV11-1 with TRBJ2-7; D remains unclear. Between the trimmed V and J ends, which lost 1 base and 4 bases, there was a span of 11 bases. The CDR3 contains 14 residues. Germline V gene sequence: CDR1 SGHAT, CDR2 FQDESV (reference sequence). Here the CDR3 DNA reads TGTGCCAGCAGCTTAGGGGCCAAACCTTACGAGCAGTACTTC. Its translation is CASSLGAKPYEQYF.

The chain has TRBV5-6 and TRBJ1-5, with D perhaps TRBD1 (6 bases). The CDR3 covers 17 residues. The ends were cut back, 0 bases at V and 6 bases at J, with 19 bases in the middle. Germline-derived CDR1 and CDR2 are SGHDT and YYEEEE. DNA of the CDR3: TGTGCCAGCAGCTTGGGACCACTAACAGGGTCTGGTCAGCCCCAGCATTTT. Amino acid sequence: CASSLGPLTGSGQPQHF.

The gene calls are TRBV5-1 and TRBJ1-1; TRBD1 aligns across 7 bases. The J segment lost 1 base and the V segment lost 4 bases, leaving 4 bases of the junction unmatched. Looked up from germline, CDR1 is SGHRS and CDR2 is YFSETQ. CDR3 size: 14 residues. The DNA of the CDR3 is TGCGCCAGCAGCCTTGACAGGGCGAACACTGAAGCTTTCTTT. It specifies CASSLDRANTEAFF.

The chain employs TRBV29-1 and TRBJ1-3; D unresolved. This CDR3 is built from 14 residues. Looked up from germline, CDR1 is SQVTM and CDR2 is ANQGSEA. V was cut by 3 bases and J by 0 bases, with 9 bases left in between. CDR3 DNA sequence: TGCAGCGTTGAGCGAAGACTCTCTGGAAACACCATATATTTT. Encoded protein: CSVERRLSGNTIYF.

The CDR3 nucleotides read TGTGCCAGCACAAAATACGGGGGGCCGGATGAAAAACTGTTTTTT. It translates to CASTKYGGPDEKLFF. The V call is TRBV6-6, the J call TRBJ1-4, with D possibly TRBD1 on 6 matching bases. V lost 7 bases and J 6 bases, leaving 18 bases between the germline ends. Germline CDR1 reads MNHNY; CDR2 reads SVGAGI (reference sequence). CDR3 length: 15 residues.

J is TRBJ1-4 and V is TRBV2; perhaps TRBD1 as D (5 bases). The CDR3 has 15 residues. V lost 6 bases to trimming and J lost 0 bases, with 11 bases between them. From germline, CDR1 is SNHLY and CDR2 FYNNEI. The CDR3 DNA follows: TGTGCCAGCAGGAACAGGTCTGCAACTAATGAAAAACTGTTTTTT. Translation: CASRNRSATNEKLFF.

This clone came up a few times. The V gene is TRBV7-3, the J gene TRBJ2-5; D is possibly TRBD1 or TRBD2 (5 bases each). This CDR3 is 14 amino acids long. With 4 bases removed from V and 5 bases from J, the gap between germline ends came to 14 bases. Germline CDR1 SGHTA, CDR2 FQGTGA. The CDR3 reads CASSSSGTAETQYF. CDR3 in DNA: TGTGCCAGCAGCTCATCGGGGACGGCTGAGACCCAGTACTTC.

This clone was observed a few times. The chain recombines TRBV19 with TRBJ1-6, with no clear D. With 3 bases removed from V and 8 bases from J, the gap between germline ends came to 8 bases. CDR1 LNHDA and CDR2 SQIVND come from the germline V gene (reference sequence). This CDR3 region has 13 residues. The CDR3 region has the DNA TGTGCCAGTAGTATCGGGAGGTATTCACCCCTCCACTTT. It translates to CASSIGRYSPLHF.

The chain uses TRBV29-1 and TRBJ2-5, with 9 bases lining up with TRBD1. V lost 4 bases, J lost 5 bases, and 8 bases stayed unmatched. This CDR3 is 14 amino acids long. In germline, CDR1 is SQVTM, CDR2 ANQGSEA. The CDR3 here is CSVGRGQGGETQYF. The CDR3 DNA sequence: TGCAGCGTTGGACGGGGACAGGGCGGCGAGACCCAGTACTTC.

V is TRBV11-2 and J is TRBJ2-7; TRBD1 matches at 8 bases. CDR3 size: 14 residues. Germline V gives CDR1 SGHAT, CDR2 FQNNGV. Unmatched junction bases numbered 5, after V lost 3 bases and J lost 4 bases. For the CDR3, the DNA is TGTGCCAGCAGCTTCAACCGGGACAGGTACGAGCAGTACTTC. Protein product: CASSFNRDRYEQYF.

This clone showed up just a few times. This chain joins TRBV2 and TRBJ2-3; possible D gene TRBD1, 5 bases. CDR3 length: 11 residues. Germline lookup yields CDR1 SNHLY and CDR2 FYNNEI. V shed 9 bases and J shed 3 bases, with 7 bases lying between them. The CDR3 loop is CARSGTDTQYF. CDR3 in DNA: TGTGCCAGGTCAGGGACAGATACGCAGTATTTT.

This clone was seen more than once but under ten times. The chain recombines TRBV28 with TRBJ2-2; D may be TRBD1 (6 bases). Germline lookup yields CDR1 MDHEN and CDR2 SYDVKM. Trimming removed 5 bases at V and 1 base at J, with 11 bases between. The CDR3 runs to 15 residues. The CDR3 protein is CASSTWTENTGELFF. DNA for the CDR3: TGTGCCAGCAGTACGTGGACAGAGAACACCGGGGAGCTGTTTTTT.

In its sample, this clone was seen a few times. V and J are TRBV7-9 and TRBJ1-3; D is unclear. Germline lookup yields CDR1 SEHNR and CDR2 FQNEAQ (reference sequence). V was clipped by 0 bases and J by 3 bases, with 9 bases between them. The CDR3 sequence is 15 residues long. CDR3 loop: CASSLADLRGNTIYF. CDR3 bases: TGTGCCAGCAGCTTAGCGGACCTCCGTGGAAACACCATATATTTT.